The 27 T cell receptor beta chains reported below all come from one sample, sequenced in a study of T cells in Graves' hyperthyroidism and ophthalmopathy. RNA transcripts served as the template for amplifying TCR beta CDR3 regions. The TCR CDR3 first-round RT-PCR relied on the HTBI primer set. TCRdb re-called the multiplex PCR reads through MiXCR, storing one row per CDR3 protein. The sample contains hundreds of thousands of distinct CDR3 sequences, around a third of which appear only once. Material for sequencing was blood. These receptors came from a woman aged 35 to 49 with Graves' hyperthyroidism.

In its sample, this clonotype was seen a few times. V and J are TRBV7-9 and TRBJ1-1; D uncertain. V was trimmed by 4 bases and J by 4 bases, leaving 16 bases between them. CDR3 length: 15 residues. Germline loops: CDR1 SEHNR, CDR2 FQNEAQ (reference sequence). The CDR3 nucleotides read TGTGCCAGCAGCTCTGGAGACAAAGGTCGCACTGAAGCTTTCTTT. Encoded protein: CASSSGDKGRTEAFF.

The chain links TRBV2 to TRBJ2-2; D is uncertain. CDR1 is SNHLY and CDR2 is FYNNEI in the germline V gene. The CDR3 runs to 11 residues. The V end was cut by 6 bases, the J end by 9 bases, with 8 bases between. For the CDR3, the DNA is TGTGCCAGCAGGACCCCCCGGGAGCTGTTTTTT. This sequence encodes CASRTPRELFF.

This clonotype was counted between two and nine times. The chain combines TRBV7-9 with TRBJ1-4; D may be TRBD1 (5 bases). The CDR3 spans 15 residues. The V end lost 5 bases, the J end lost 1 base, and 11 bases lay between the germline ends. CDR1 and CDR2 (germline): SEHNR, FQNEAQ (reference sequence). This CDR3 reads CASSRAQETNEKLFF. The CDR3 nucleotides are TGTGCCAGCAGCCGGGCACAGGAAACTAATGAAAAACTGTTTTTT.

This clonotype was observed a few times. One end of the junction varies from germline; a read error may be responsible. The chain uses TRBV10-2 and TRBJ2-5; D is unresolved. CDR3 length: 11 residues. The germline gives CDR1 WSHSY, CDR2 SAAADI. The CDR3 nucleotides read TGTGCCAGCTCAAACCGAGAGACCCAGTACTTC. This gives the protein CASSNRETQYF.

The chain employs TRBV7-3 and TRBJ2-7; 11 nucleotides line up with TRBD1. The J call may be in error: the DNA end matches TRBJ2-1 better. The CDR3 spans 14 residues. Germline loops: CDR1 SGHTA, CDR2 FQGTGA. CDR3 DNA: TGTGCCAGCAGCTGGACAGGGGGCTCCTACGAGCAGTTCTTC. This gives the protein CASSWTGGSYEQFF.

This chain links TRBV20-1 with TRBJ1-5; D unresolved. The ends were cut back, 6 bases at V and 4 bases at J, with 19 bases in the middle. From germline, CDR1 is DFQATT and CDR2 SNEGSKA (reference sequence). The CDR3 runs 15 residues. CDR3 protein: CSAPPRLSGNQPQHF. The DNA for the CDR3 is TGCAGTGCACCCCCTAGGCTTAGTGGTAATCAGCCCCAGCATTTT.

This clonotype was recorded at least ten times. For the CDR3, the DNA is TGTGCCACCAGTGTAGGAGTTAACCAAGAGACCCAGTACTTC. Protein: CATSVGVNQETQYF. The chain recombines TRBV24-1 with TRBJ2-5; D remains unclear. V was cut by 5 bases and J by 0 bases, with 9 bases left in between. Germline lookup yields CDR1 KGHDR and CDR2 SFDVKD. This CDR3 spans 14 amino acids.

The chain is built from TRBV5-1 and TRBJ2-2, with TRBD1 as a possible D gene (5 bases). This CDR3 is 15 amino acids long. Germline V gives CDR1 SGHRS, CDR2 YFSETQ. Between the trimmed V and J ends, which lost 1 base and 3 bases, there was a span of 10 bases. CDR3 sequence reads: CASSLPLGDTGELFF. The CDR3 DNA sequence: TGCGCCAGCAGCTTGCCTCTAGGGGACACCGGGGAGCTGTTTTTT. Looking up the rest from reference TRBV5-1 and TRBJ2-2 gives the full variable domain: KAGVTQTPRYLIKTRGQQVTLSCSPISGHRSVSWYQQTPGQGLQFLFEYFSETQRNKGNFPGRFSGRQFSNSRSEMNVSTLELGDSALYLCASSLPLGDTGELFFGEGSRLTVL.

V is TRBV7-6 and J is TRBJ2-5; a weak D match, TRBD2 (6 bases). CDR3 length equals 14 residues. V was pared by 8 bases and J by 2 bases, with 15 bases between. The V gene's germline CDR1 is SGHVS and CDR2 FNYEAQ. The CDR3 nucleotides read TGTGCCAGCGGTGAAGCGGGTTGGCAAGAGACCCAGTACTTC. Amino acid sequence: CASGEAGWQETQYF.

This clonotype appeared many times. The V call is TRBV7-2, the J call TRBJ2-5, with 9 bases aligning to TRBD2. V trimming: 8 bases; J trimming: 2 bases; junction bases outside the gene matches: 6. Germline V gene data show CDR1 as SGHTA and CDR2 as FQGNSA. The CDR3 is 14 residues long. CDR3 sequence (DNA): TGTGCCAGCGCTATAGCGGGGGTACAAGAGACCCAGTACTTC. Translated, it gives CASAIAGVQETQYF.

The rearrangement uses TRBV29-1 and TRBJ1-2; no clear D. The length of the CDR3 is 13 residues. V gave up 0 bases and J gave up 4 bases, with 9 bases separating them. CDR1 is SQVTM, CDR2 ANQGSEA, per germline. The CDR3 protein is CSVEEQEGYGYTF. DNA of the CDR3: TGCAGCGTTGAAGAACAAGAGGGCTATGGCTACACCTTC.

This clonotype has only a few counts. The V call is TRBV7-9, the J call TRBJ1-5; no reliable D call. The CDR3 extends over 14 amino acids. The V gene's germline CDR1 is SEHNR and CDR2 FQNEAQ (reference sequence). V lost 6 bases and J 3 bases, leaving 12 bases between the germline ends. CDR3 region: CASSYGGYNQPQHF. The CDR3 DNA reads TGTGCCAGCAGTTACGGCGGCTACAATCAGCCCCAGCATTTT.

J is TRBJ1-1 and V is TRBV7-6; 11 positions match TRBD1. CDR3 length: 15 residues. Germline loops: CDR1 SGHVS, CDR2 FNYEAQ. V lost 2 bases, J lost 7 bases, and 6 bases stayed unmatched. CDR3 DNA: TGTGCCAGCAGCTTAATCGGACAGGGGGCTCATGAAGCTTTCTTT. Translated, it gives CASSLIGQGAHEAFF.

The chain is built from TRBV7-9 and TRBJ2-1, with TRBD1 matching over 7 bases. With V trimmed by 7 bases and J by 5 bases, 8 bases remained unmatched. CDR1 is SEHNR, CDR2 FQNEAQ, per germline (reference sequence). This CDR3 comprises 14 residues. CDR3 residues: CASTSGTEHNEQFF. DNA of the CDR3: TGTGCCAGCACCTCCGGGACAGAGCACAATGAGCAGTTCTTC.

In this sample, this clonotype turned up once. The chain links TRBV5-1 to TRBJ1-5; 10 bases align to TRBD1. CDR3 size: 15 residues. The germline gives CDR1 SGHRS, CDR2 YFSETQ. V was pared by 3 bases and J by 7 bases, with 7 bases of the junction left unmatched. This CDR3 is CASSSGQGIQQPQHF. The CDR3 bases are TGCGCCAGCAGCTCGGGACAGGGGATCCAACAGCCCCAGCATTTT.

This clonotype came up a few times. One end of the junction does not line up with germline, which may come from a read error. The chain employs TRBV7-2 and TRBJ1-4, with TRBD1 as a possible D gene (6 bases). This CDR3 has 17 amino acids. Germline V CDR1 and CDR2: SGHTA, FQGNSA. The DNA of the CDR3 is TGTGCCAGCAGCTTGGGTTGGGGGCGAGAGATTAATAAAAAACTGTTTTTT. Protein sequence: CASSLGWGREINKKLFF.

As regards this clonotype: An end of the junction differs from the germline gene, which may be a read error. This sequence joins TRBV29-1 and TRBJ1-2, with no clear D. Germline values: CDR1 SQVTM, CDR2 ANQGSEA. This CDR3 has 13 amino acids. The CDR3 sequence: CSVTPGTDYGCTF. The CDR3 DNA reads TGCAGCGTTACACCGGGAACAGACTATGGCTGCACCTTC.

This clonotype was detected a few times. The CDR3 loop is CASSLGTTVNYGYTF. The CDR3 DNA reads TGTGCCAGCAGCTTAGGGACGACAGTAAACTATGGCTACACCTTC. The V call is TRBV13, the J call TRBJ1-2; TRBD1 is a possible D gene (5 bases). Trimming took 0 bases from V and 2 from J, leaving 10 bases between them. From germline, CDR1 is PRHDT and CDR2 FYEKMQ (reference sequence). The CDR3 consists of 15 residues.

This clonotype was observed many times. The rearrangement uses TRBV11-3 and TRBJ2-2; no clear D gene. Trimming took off 4 bases at V and 1 base at J, with 7 bases between the two ends. There are 14 residues in the CDR3. Germline-derived CDR1 and CDR2 are SGHNT and YENEEA. The CDR3 protein is CASSSLRNTGELFF. The CDR3 bases are TGTGCCAGCAGCTCCCTTCGGAACACCGGGGAGCTGTTTTTT. The variable domain in full, completed from reference TRBV11-3 and TRBJ2-2, reads EAGVVQSPRYKIIEKKQPVAFWCNPISGHNTLYWYLQNLGQGPELLIRYENEEAVDDSQLPKDRFSAERLKGVDSTLKIQPAELGDSAVYLCASSSLRNTGELFFGEGSRLTVL.

Regarding this clonotype: A junction boundary mismatches the germline segment, possibly from a read error. The gene calls are TRBV10-3 and TRBJ2-2; D not resolved. CDR1 and CDR2 from the germline V gene are ENHRY and SYGVKD. CDR3 length: 14 amino acids. The CDR3 DNA reads as TGTGCCAGCAGTTACACCCTCGGTCCCGGGGAGCTGTTTTTT. This sequence encodes CASSYTLGPGELFF.

The chain employs TRBV10-2 and TRBJ1-1; weak D call: TRBD1 (5 bases). The CDR3 has 16 amino acids. The V end lost 6 bases, the J end lost 5 bases, and 22 bases lay between the germline ends. Per the germline V gene, CDR1 is WSHSY and CDR2 is SAAADI. This CDR3 reads CASSQEKSAGRTEAFF. The CDR3 nucleotides read TGCGCCAGCAGCCAAGAGAAGAGTGCAGGGAGAACTGAAGCTTTCTTT.

This rearrangement joins TRBV20-1 to TRBJ1-5, with a possible D match to TRBD1 (5 bases). Trimming shortened V by 6 bases and J by 0 bases, and 27 bases separated the two germline ends. The CDR3 spans 19 residues. Germline assignment: CDR1 DFQATT and CDR2 SNEGSKA (reference sequence). The CDR3: CSATGGGEEDRYSNQPQHF. DNA of the CDR3: TGCAGTGCCACGGGGGGGGGAGAAGAGGATAGGTATAGCAATCAGCCCCAGCATTTT.

V is TRBV6-5 and J is TRBJ1-5; D may be TRBD1 (5 bases). Germline V gene sequence: CDR1 MNHEY, CDR2 SVGAGI. V lost 0 bases, J lost 7 bases, and 16 bases lay in between. The CDR3 spans 16 residues. This CDR3 is CASSYSGDYMGQPQHF. DNA for the CDR3: TGTGCCAGCAGTTACTCGGGGGACTATATGGGGCAGCCCCAGCATTTT.

In this sample, this clonotype turned up many times. The rearrangement uses TRBV10-3 and TRBJ2-5; 7 nucleotides agree with TRBD1. Germline assignment: CDR1 ENHRY and CDR2 SYGVKD. The CDR3 runs to 15 residues. The V gene end was trimmed by 4 bases and the J gene end by 9 bases; junction bases not matched to a gene: 14. CDR3 protein: CAISADRVGQGAQYF. CDR3 in DNA: TGTGCCATCAGTGCCGACAGGGTGGGCCAAGGGGCCCAGTACTTC.

The V call is TRBV7-8, the J call TRBJ1-5; TRBD1 is a possible D gene (6 bases). Trimming removed 9 bases from V and 3 bases from J, with 18 bases in between. The CDR3 is made up of 15 amino acids. CDR1 and CDR2 from the germline V gene are SGHVS and FQNEAQ. Written as DNA, the CDR3 is TGTGCCAGTAAACAAAGGGGACACTACAATCAGCCCCAGCATTTT. Translation: CASKQRGHYNQPQHF.

This clonotype was recorded a few times. V and J are TRBV3-1 and TRBJ1-1, with D unclear. V lost 1 base and J 4 bases, leaving 10 bases between the germline ends. CDR3 length equals 14 residues. Germline V gene data show CDR1 as LGHDT and CDR2 as YNNKEL (reference sequence). The CDR3 region is CASSQGGGSTEAFF. DNA for the CDR3: TGTGCCAGCAGCCAAGGGGGAGGGAGCACTGAAGCTTTCTTT.

The chain has TRBV27 and TRBJ2-2; D remains ambiguous. Looked up from germline, CDR1 is MNHEY and CDR2 is SMNVEV (reference sequence). With 7 bases removed from V and 3 bases from J, the gap between germline ends came to 9 bases. This CDR3 contains 13 residues. The CDR3 region is CASKRSYTGELFF. The CDR3 DNA reads as TGTGCCAGCAAGAGGTCGTACACCGGGGAGCTGTTTTTT.